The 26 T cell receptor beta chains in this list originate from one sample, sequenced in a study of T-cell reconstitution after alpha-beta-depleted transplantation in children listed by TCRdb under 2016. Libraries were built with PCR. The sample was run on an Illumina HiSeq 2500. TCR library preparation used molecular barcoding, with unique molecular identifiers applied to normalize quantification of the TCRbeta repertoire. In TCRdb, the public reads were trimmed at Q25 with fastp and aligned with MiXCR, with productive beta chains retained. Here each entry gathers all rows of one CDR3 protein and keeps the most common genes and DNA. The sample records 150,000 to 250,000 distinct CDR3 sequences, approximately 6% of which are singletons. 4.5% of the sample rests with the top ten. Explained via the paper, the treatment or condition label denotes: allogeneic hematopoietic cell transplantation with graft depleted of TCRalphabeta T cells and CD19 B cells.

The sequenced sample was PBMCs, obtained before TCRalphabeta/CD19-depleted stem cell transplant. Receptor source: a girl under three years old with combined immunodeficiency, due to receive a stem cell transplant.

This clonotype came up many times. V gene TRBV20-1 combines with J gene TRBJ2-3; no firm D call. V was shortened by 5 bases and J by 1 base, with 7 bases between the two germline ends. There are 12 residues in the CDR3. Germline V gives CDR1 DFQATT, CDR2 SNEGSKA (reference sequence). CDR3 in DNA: TGCAGTGCTTCCTGGGGCACAGATACGCAGTATTTT. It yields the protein CSASWGTDTQYF.

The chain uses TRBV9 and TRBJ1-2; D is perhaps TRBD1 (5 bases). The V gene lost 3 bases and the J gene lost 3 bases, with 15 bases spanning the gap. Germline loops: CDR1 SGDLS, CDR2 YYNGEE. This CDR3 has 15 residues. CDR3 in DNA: TGTGCCAGCAGCGACGGGACCAACGCTTACTATGGCTACACCTTC. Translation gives CASSDGTNAYYGYTF. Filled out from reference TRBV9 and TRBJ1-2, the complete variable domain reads DSGVTQTPKHLITATGQRVTLRCSPRSGDLSVYWYQQSLDQGLQFLIQYYNGEERAKGNILERFSAQQFPDLHSELNLSSLELGDSALYFCASSDGTNAYYGYTFGSGTRLTVV.

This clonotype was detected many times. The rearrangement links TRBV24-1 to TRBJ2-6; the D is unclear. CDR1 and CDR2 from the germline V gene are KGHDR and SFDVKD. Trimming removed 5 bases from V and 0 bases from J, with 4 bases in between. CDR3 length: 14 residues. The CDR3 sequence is CATSGTSGANVLTF. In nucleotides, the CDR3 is TGTGCCACCAGTGGAACCTCTGGGGCCAACGTCCTGACTTTC.

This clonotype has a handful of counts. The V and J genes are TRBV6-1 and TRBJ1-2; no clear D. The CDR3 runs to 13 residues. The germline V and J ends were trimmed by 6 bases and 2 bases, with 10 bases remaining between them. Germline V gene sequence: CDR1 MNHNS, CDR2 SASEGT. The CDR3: CASRPDPNYGYTF. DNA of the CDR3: TGTGCCAGCAGGCCTGACCCCAACTATGGCTACACCTTC.

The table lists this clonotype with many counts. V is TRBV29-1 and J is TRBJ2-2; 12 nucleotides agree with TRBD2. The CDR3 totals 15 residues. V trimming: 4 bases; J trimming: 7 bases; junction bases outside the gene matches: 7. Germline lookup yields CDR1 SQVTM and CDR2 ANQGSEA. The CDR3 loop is CSVGLAGARSGELFF. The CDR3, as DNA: TGCAGCGTTGGACTAGCGGGGGCCCGTAGCGGGGAGCTGTTTTTT.

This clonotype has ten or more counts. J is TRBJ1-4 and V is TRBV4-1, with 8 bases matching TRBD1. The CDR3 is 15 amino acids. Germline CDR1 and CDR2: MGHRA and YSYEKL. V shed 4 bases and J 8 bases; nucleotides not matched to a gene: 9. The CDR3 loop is CASSPLDRDGEKLFF. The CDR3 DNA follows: TGCGCCAGCAGCCCGCTGGACAGGGACGGCGAAAAACTGTTTTTT.

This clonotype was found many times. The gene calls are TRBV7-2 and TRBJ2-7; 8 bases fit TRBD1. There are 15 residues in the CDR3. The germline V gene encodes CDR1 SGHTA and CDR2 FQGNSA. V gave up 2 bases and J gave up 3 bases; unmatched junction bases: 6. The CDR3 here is CASSLIGGQGYEQYF. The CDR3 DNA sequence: TGTGCCAGCAGCTTAATAGGAGGACAGGGCTACGAGCAGTACTTC.

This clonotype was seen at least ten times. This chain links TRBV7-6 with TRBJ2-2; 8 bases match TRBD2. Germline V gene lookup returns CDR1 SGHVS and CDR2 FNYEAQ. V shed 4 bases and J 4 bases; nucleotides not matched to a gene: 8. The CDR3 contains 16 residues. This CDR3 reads CASSYELLAATGELFF. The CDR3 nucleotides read TGTGCCAGCAGCTACGAACTACTAGCGGCCACCGGGGAGCTGTTTTTT.

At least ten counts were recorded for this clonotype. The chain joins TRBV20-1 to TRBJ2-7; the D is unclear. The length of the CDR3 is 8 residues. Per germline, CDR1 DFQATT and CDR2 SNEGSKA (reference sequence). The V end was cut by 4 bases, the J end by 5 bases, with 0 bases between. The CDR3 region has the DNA TGCAGTGCTAACGAGCAGTACTTC. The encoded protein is CSANEQYF.

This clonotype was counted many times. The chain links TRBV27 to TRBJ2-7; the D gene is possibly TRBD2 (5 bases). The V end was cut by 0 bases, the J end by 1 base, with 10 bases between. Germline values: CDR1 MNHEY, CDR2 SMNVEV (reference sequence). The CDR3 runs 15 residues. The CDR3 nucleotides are TGTGCCAGCAGTTTATCAGGACTGCTTTCCTACGAGCAGTACTTC. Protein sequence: CASSLSGLLSYEQYF.

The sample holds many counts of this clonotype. CDR3 sequence reads: CASSQDRNRGSGAGELFF. The DNA for the CDR3 is TGTGCCAGCAGCCAAGATCGGAATCGGGGTTCAGGAGCCGGGGAGCTGTTTTTT. The chain couples TRBV14 to TRBJ2-2, with D perhaps TRBD2 (5 bases). Germline V gives CDR1 SGHDN, CDR2 FVKESK. This CDR3 contains 18 residues. V lost 0 bases and J 6 bases, leaving 20 bases between the germline ends. The whole variable domain, remainder taken from reference TRBV14 and TRBJ2-2, is EAGVTQFPSHSVIEKGQTVTLRCDPISGHDNLYWYRRVMGKEIKFLLHFVKESKQDESGMPNNRFLAERTGGTYSTLKVQPAELEDSGVYFCASSQDRNRGSGAGELFFGEGSRLTVL.

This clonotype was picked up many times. CDR3 amino acids: CASSFVGEETQYF. The CDR3 DNA reads as TGTGCCAGCAGCTTCGTGGGGGAAGAGACCCAGTACTTC. The chain joins TRBV11-2 to TRBJ2-5; the D gene could be TRBD1 or TRBD2 (5 bases each). CDR1 is SGHAT and CDR2 is FQNNGV in the germline V gene. V gave up 3 bases and J gave up 3 bases, with 8 bases separating them. The CDR3 covers 13 residues.

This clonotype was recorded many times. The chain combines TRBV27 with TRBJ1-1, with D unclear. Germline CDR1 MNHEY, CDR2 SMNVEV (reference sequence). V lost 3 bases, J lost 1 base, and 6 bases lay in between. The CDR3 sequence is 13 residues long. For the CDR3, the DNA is TGTGCCAGCAGTTTTGATCAGAACACTGAAGCTTTCTTT. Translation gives CASSFDQNTEAFF.

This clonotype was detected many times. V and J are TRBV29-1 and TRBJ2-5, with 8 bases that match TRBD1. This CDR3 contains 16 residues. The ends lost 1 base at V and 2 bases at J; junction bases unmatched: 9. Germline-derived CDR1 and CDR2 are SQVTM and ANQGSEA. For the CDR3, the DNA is TGCAGCGTTGAAGGCCCGACAGGGGCCTCGCAAGAGACCCAGTACTTC. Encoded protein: CSVEGPTGASQETQYF. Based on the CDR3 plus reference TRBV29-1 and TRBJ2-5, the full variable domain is SAVISQKPSRDICQRGTSLTIQCQVDSQVTMMFWYRQQPGQSLTLIATANQGSEATYESGFVIDKFPISRPNLTFSTLTVSNMSPEDSSIYLCSVEGPTGASQETQYFGPGTRLLVL.

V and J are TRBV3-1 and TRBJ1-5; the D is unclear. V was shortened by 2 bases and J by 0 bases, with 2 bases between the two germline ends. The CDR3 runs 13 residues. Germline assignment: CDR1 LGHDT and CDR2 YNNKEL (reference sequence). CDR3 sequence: CASSQSSNQPQHF. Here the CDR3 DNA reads TGTGCCAGCAGCCAAAGTAGCAATCAGCCCCAGCATTTT.

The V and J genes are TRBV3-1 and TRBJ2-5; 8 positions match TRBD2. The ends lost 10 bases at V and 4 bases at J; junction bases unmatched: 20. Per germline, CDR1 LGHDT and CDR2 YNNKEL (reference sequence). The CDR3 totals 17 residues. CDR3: CATSQDTGLAAGETQYF. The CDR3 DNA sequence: TGTGCCACCTCCCAAGACACCGGACTAGCCGCGGGAGAGACCCAGTACTTC.

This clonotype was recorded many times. The CDR3 protein is CASSGKAGGPPNEQFF. Here the CDR3 DNA reads TGTGCCAGCAGCGGAAAAGCGGGAGGGCCTCCCAATGAGCAGTTCTTC. The V and J genes are TRBV9 and TRBJ2-1; 10 bases agree with TRBD2. This CDR3 region has 16 residues. Germline V gene data show CDR1 as SGDLS and CDR2 as YYNGEE. Unmatched junction bases numbered 9, after V lost 3 bases and J lost 6 bases.

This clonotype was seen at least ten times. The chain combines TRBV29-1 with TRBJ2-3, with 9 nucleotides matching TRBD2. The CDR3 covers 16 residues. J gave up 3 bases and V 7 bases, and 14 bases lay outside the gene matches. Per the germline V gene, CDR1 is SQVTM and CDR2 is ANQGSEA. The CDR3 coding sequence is TGCAGCGCCCTGTCTAGCGGGGCTGGGGGGACAGATACGCAGTATTTT. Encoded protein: CSALSSGAGGTDTQYF.

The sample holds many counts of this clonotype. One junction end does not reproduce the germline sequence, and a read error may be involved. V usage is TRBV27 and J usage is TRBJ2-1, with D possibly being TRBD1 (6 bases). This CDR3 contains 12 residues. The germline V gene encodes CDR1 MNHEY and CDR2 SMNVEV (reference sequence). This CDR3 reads CASSPYRDNQLF. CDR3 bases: TGTGCCAGCAGTCCTTACCGGGACAACCAACTCTTC.

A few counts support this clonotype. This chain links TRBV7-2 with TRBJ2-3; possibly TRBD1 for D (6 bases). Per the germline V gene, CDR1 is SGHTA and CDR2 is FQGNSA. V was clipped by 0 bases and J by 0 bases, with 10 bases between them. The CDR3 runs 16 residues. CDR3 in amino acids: CASSLARQGSTDTQYF. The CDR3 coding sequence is TGTGCCAGCAGCTTAGCCCGGCAGGGGAGCACAGATACGCAGTATTTT.

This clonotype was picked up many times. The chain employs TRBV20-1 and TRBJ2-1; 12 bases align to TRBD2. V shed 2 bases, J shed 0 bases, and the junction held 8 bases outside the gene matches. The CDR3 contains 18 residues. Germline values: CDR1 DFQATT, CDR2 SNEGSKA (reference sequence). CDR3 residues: CSARRTSGTQLSYNEQFF. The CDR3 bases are TGCAGTGCTAGACGGACTAGCGGGACCCAACTCTCCTACAATGAGCAGTTCTTC.

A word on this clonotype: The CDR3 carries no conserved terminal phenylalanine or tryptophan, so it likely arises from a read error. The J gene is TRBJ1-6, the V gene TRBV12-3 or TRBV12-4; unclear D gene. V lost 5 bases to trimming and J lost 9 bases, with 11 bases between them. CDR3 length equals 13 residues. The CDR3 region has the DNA TGTGCCAGCAGTCCCACCTTGGGTTCACCCCTCCACTAT. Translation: CASSPTLGSPLHY.

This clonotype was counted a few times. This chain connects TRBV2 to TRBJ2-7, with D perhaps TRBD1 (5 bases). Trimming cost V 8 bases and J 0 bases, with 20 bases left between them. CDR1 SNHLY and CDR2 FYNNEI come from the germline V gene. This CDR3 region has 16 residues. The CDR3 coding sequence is TGTGCCAGCCTGTTGACAGTAGCAGTTCCCTCCTACGAGCAGTACTTC. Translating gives CASLLTVAVPSYEQYF.

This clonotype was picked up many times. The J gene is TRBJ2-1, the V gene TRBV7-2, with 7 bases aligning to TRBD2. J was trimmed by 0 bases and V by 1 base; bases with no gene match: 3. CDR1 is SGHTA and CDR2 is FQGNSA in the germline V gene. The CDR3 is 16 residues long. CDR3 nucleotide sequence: TGTGCCAGCAGCTTAGGCTCTAGCGGCTCCTACAATGAGCAGTTCTTC. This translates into CASSLGSSGSYNEQFF. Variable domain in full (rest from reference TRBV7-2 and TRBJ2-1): GAGVSQSPSNKVTEKGKDVELRCDPISGHTALYWYRQSLGQGLEFLIYFQGNSAPDKSGLPSDRFSAERTGGSVSTLTIQRTQQEDSAVYLCASSLGSSGSYNEQFFGPGTRLTVL.

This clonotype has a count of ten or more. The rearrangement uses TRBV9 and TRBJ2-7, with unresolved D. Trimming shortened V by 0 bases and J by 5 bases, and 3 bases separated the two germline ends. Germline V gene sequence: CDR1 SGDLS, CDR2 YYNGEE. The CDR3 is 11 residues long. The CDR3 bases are TGTGCCAGCAGCGTAGGGAACGAGCAGTACTTC. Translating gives CASSVGNEQYF.

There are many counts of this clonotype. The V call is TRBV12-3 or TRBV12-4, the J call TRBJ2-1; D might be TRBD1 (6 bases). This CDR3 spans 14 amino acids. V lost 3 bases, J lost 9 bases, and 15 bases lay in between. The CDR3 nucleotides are TGTGCCAGCAGTTTTACAGGGTACAATGGTGAGCAGTTCTTC. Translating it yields CASSFTGYNGEQFF.